The sequence of this T cell receptor (beta chain) was determined in a study of cytomegalovirus exposure and HLA in healthy donors. The primer mix had 60 Vbeta and 13 Jbeta primers. Profiling relied on immunoSEQ multiplex PCR, and the TCRdb table lists in-frame clones only, not all of them. The table has roughly 100,000 clones, roughly four fifths seen once. The material sequenced was PBMCs. This TCR was recovered from a human donor in good health.

CDR3 loop: CASSARGSYGYTF. Written as DNA, the CDR3 is TGTGCCAGCAGCGCCAGGGGGTCCTATGGCTACACCTTC. The chain links TRBV7-2 to TRBJ1-2, with TRBD1 matching over 7 bases. With V trimmed by 5 bases and J by 4 bases, 4 bases remained unmatched. Germline V gene lookup returns CDR1 SGHTA and CDR2 FQGNSA. The CDR3 totals 13 residues. Complete variable domain (other parts from reference TRBV7-2 and TRBJ1-2): GAGVSQSPSNKVTEKGKDVELRCDPISGHTALYWYRQSLGQGLEFLIYFQGNSAPDKSGLPSDRFSAERTGGSVSTLTIQRTQQEDSAVYLCASSARGSYGYTFGSGTRLTVV.